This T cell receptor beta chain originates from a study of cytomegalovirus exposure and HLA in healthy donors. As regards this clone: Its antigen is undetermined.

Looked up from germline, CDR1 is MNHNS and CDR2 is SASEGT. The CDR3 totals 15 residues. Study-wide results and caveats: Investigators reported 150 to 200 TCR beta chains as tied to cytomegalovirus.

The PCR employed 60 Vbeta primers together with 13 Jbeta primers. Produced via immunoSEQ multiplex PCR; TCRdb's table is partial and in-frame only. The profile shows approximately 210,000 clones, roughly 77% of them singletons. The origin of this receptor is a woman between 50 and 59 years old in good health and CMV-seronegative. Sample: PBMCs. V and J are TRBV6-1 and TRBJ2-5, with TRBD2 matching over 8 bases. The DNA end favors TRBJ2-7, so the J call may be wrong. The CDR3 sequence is CASSGAGGIWHEQYF. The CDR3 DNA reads TGTGCCAGCAGCGGGGCGGGGGGAATCTGGCACGAGCAGTACTTC.